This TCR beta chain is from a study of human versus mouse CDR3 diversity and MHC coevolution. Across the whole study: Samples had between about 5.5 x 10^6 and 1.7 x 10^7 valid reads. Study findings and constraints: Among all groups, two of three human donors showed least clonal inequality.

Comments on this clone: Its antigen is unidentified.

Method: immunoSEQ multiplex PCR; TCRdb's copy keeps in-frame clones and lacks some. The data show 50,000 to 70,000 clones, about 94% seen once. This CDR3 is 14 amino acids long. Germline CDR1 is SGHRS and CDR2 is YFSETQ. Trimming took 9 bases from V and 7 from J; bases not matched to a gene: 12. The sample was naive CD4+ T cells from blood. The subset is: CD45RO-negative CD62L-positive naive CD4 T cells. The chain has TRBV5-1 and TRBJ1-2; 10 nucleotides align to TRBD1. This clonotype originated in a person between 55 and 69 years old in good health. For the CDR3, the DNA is TGCGCCACCAATCCGACAGGGGGCGAGGGTGGCTACACCTTC. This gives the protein CATNPTGGEGGYTF.